This T cell receptor (beta chain) derives from a study of spatial heterogeneity in lung cancer. Study in general: For the average unique TCR and UMI combination, more than 9.5 occurrences appeared in raw reads. Findings of the study overall: Blood carried ubiquitous expanded tumor TCRs more at resection than follow-up.

The time point denotes: sample taken at primary tumor resection. Every cDNA TCR molecule received its own unique molecular identifier. TCRdb re-called the 5' RACE reads with MiXCR, one entry per CDR3 protein. The profile shows some 55,000 distinct CDR3 sequences, about 5.9% of them singletons. This clonotype was counted only a few times. Its antigen is currently unknown. V was shortened by 2 bases and J by 0 bases, with 8 bases between the two germline ends. The CDR3 is 15 amino acids. Germline V CDR1 and CDR2: KGHSY, FQNENV. This clonotype was obtained from a female donor with early-stage non-small cell lung cancer. Sequenced here: PBMCs, sampled at surgery. The chain recombines TRBV16 with TRBJ1-5; D might be TRBD1 (6 bases). CDR3 amino acids: CASSQGQFSNQPQHF. In DNA form, the CDR3 reads TGTGCCAGCAGCCAAGGACAGTTTAGCAATCAGCCCCAGCATTTT.